The clone carrying this TCR beta chain was seen many times. Its antigen remains unknown. This clone may be a read error of a much larger clone one base away. The entry originates in a study of breast tumors, draining lymph nodes, adjacent tissues. Whole-study findings and limits: Data only fit, rather than demonstrated, lymph node origin of most tumor T cells.

TCRdb analysed the multiplex PCR reads with MiXCR anew, one entry per CDR3 protein. The sample yields 17,000 or so distinct CDR3 sequences, less than 75% seen once. V was clipped by 5 bases and J by 4 bases, with 5 bases between them. Germline CDR1 reads MGHRA; CDR2 reads YSYEKL. The length of the CDR3 is 12 residues. V is TRBV4-1 and J is TRBJ2-2; D gene uncertain. Sample: tumor-adjacent breast tissue. This clonotype was obtained from a female donor with breast cancer. Some clones in this sample may be carry-over from other donors' samples. CDR3 sequence reads: CASSFGTGELFF. In DNA form, the CDR3 reads TGCGCCAGCAGCTTCGGCACCGGGGAGCTGTTTTTT.